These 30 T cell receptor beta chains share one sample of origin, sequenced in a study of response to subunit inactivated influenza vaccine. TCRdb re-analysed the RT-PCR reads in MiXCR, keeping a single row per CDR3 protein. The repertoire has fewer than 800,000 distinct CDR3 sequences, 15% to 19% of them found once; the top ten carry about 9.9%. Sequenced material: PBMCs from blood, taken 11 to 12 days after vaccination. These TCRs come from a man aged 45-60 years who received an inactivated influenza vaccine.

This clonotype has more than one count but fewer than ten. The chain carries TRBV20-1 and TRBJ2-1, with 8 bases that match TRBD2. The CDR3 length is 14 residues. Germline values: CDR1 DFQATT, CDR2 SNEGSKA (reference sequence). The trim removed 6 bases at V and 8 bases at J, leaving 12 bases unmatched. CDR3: CSAPGTRFSHEQFF. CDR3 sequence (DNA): TGCAGTGCCCCCGGGACTAGATTTTCCCATGAGCAGTTCTTC.

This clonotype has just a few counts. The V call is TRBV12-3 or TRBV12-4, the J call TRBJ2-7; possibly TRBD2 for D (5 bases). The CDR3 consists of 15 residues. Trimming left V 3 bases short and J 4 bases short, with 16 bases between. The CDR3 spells CASSFRGLGFYEQYF. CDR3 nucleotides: TGTGCCAGCAGTTTTCGGGGTTTGGGCTTTTACGAGCAGTACTTC.

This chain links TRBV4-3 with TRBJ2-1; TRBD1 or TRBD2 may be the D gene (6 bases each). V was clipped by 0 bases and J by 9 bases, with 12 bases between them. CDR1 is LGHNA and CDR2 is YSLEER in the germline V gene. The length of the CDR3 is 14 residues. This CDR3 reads CASSQDAEGGEQFF. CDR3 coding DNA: TGCGCCAGCAGCCAAGATGCGGAGGGGGGTGAGCAGTTCTTC.

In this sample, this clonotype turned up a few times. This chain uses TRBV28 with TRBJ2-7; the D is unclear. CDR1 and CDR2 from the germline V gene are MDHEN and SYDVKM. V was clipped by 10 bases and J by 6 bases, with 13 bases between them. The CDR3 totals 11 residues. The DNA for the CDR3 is TGTGCCACCCATTTCAACCGCGAGCAGTACTTC. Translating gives CATHFNREQYF.

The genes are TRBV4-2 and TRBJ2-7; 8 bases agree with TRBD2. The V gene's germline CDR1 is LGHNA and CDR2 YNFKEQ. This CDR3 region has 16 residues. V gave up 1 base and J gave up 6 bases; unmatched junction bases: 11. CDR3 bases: TGTGCCAGCAGCCAAGTCACCGGGAGGGCCTCTGGCGAGCAGTACTTC. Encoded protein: CASSQVTGRASGEQYF.

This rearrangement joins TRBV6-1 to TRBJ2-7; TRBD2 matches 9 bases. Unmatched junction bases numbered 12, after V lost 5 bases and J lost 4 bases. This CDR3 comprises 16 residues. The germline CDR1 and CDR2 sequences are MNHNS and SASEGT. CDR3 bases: TGTGCCAGCAGTAAAACTGGCGGGGGGGCGGCGTACGAGCAGTACTTC. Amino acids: CASSKTGGGAAYEQYF.

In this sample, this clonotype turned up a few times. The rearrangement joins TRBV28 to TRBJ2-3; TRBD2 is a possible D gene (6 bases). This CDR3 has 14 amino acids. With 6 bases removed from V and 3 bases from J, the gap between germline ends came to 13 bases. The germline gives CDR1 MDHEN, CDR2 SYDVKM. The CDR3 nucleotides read TGTGCCAGCAGGCAGGGCGGGAATACAGATACGCAGTATTTT. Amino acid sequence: CASRQGGNTDTQYF.

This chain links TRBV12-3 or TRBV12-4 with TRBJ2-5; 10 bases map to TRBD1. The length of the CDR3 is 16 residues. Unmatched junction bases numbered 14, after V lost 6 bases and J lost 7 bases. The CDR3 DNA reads TGTGCCAGCAGCCAGGCTTCGGGACAGGGGCGAGGGACCCAGTACTTC. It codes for CASSQASGQGRGTQYF.

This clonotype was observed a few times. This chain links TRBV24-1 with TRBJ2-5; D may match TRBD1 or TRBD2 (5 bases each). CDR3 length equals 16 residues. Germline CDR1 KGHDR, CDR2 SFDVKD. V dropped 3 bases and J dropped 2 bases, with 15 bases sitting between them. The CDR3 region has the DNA TGTGCCACCAGTGATCACGGTGAGGGGATTCAAGAGACCCAGTACTTC. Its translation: CATSDHGEGIQETQYF.

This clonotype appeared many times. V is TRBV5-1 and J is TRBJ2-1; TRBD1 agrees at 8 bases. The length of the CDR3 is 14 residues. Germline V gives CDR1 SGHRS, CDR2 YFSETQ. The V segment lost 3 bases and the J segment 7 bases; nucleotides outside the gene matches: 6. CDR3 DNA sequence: TGCGCCAGCAGCTGGGGACAGGCCACGAATGAGCAGTTCTTC. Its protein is CASSWGQATNEQFF.

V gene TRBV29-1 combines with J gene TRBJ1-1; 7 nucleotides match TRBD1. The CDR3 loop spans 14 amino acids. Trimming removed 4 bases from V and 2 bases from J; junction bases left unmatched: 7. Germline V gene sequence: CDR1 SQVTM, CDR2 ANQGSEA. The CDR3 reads CSVGLGTENTEAFF. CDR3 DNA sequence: TGCAGCGTTGGTCTTGGGACAGAAAACACTGAAGCTTTCTTT.

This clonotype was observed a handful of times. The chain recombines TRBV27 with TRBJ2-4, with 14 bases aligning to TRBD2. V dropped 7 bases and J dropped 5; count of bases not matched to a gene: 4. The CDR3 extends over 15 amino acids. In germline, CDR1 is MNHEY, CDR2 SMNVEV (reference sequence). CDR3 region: CASKGLAGDQNIQYF. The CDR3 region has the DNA TGTGCCAGCAAGGGACTAGCGGGAGATCAAAACATTCAGTACTTC.

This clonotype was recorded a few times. As DNA, the CDR3 is TGTGCCAGCAGGGAGGGACCTTACGAGCAGTACTTC. Residues: CASREGPYEQYF. The chain employs TRBV2 and TRBJ2-7, with D possibly being TRBD2 (6 bases). V was pared by 6 bases and J by 4 bases, with 10 bases between. From germline, CDR1 is SNHLY and CDR2 FYNNEI. The CDR3 length is 12 residues. The full variable domain, completed using reference TRBV2 and TRBJ2-7, is EPEVTQTPSHQVTQMGQEVILRCVPISNHLYFYWYRQILGQKVEFLVSFYNNEISEKSEIFDDQFSVERPDGSNFTLKIRSTKLEDSAMYFCASREGPYEQYFGPGTRLTVT.

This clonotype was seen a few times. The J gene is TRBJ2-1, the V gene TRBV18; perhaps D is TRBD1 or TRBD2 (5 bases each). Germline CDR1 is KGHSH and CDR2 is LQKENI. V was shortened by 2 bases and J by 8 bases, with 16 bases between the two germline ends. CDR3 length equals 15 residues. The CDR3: CASSPGTTTRDEQFF. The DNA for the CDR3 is TGTGCCAGCTCACCAGGGACCACAACTAGGGATGAGCAGTTCTTC.

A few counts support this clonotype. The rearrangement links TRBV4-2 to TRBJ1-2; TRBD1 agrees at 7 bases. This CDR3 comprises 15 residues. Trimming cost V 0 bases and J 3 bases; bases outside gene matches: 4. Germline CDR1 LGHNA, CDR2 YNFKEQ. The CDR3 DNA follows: TGTGCCAGCAGCCAAGATAGAGGGGGCTACTATGGCTACACCTTC. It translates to CASSQDRGGYYGYTF.

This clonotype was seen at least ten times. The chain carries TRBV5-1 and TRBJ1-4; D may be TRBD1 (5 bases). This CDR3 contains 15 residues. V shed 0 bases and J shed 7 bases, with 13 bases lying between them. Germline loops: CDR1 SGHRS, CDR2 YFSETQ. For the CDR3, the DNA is TGCGCCAGCAGCTTGGGGCCGGGGGTCGGTGAAAAACTGTTTTTT. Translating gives CASSLGPGVGEKLFF.

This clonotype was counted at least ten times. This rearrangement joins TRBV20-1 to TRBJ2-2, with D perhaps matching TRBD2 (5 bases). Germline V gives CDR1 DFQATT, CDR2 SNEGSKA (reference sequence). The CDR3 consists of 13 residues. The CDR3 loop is CSARTANTGELFF. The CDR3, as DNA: TGCAGCGCCAGGACTGCGAACACCGGGGAGCTGTTTTTT.

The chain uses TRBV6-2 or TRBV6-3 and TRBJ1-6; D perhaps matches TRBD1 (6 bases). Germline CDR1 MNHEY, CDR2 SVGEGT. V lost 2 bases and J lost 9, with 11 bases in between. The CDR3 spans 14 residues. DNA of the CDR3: TGTGCCAGCAGTTACCACAGGGCGTCTTCACCCCTCCACTTT. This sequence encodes CASSYHRASSPLHF.

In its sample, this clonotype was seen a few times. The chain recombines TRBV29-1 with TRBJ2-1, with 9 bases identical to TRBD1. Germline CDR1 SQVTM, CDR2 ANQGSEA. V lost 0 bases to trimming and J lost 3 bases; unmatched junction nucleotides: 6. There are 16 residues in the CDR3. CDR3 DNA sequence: TGCAGCGTTGAAGAGCAAGGACAGGGGAACTACAATGAGCAGTTCTTC. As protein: CSVEEQGQGNYNEQFF.

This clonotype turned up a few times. CDR3 sequence (DNA): TGCAGTGCTAGCAGGGTCGGGGGGGCTAACTATGGCTACACCTTC. Its translation: CSASRVGGANYGYTF. The chain links TRBV20-1 to TRBJ1-2, with a weak D call TRBD1 (5 bases). This CDR3 is 15 amino acids long. The germline V gene has CDR1 DFQATT and CDR2 SNEGSKA (reference sequence). Trimming cost V 3 bases and J 0 bases, with 14 bases left between them.

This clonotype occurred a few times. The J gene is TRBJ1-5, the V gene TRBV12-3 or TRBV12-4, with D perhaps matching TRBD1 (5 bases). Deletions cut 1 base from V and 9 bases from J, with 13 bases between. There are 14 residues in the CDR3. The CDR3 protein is CASSLEFVGTPQHF. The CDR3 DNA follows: TGTGCCAGCAGTTTAGAGTTTGTAGGGACGCCCCAGCATTTT.

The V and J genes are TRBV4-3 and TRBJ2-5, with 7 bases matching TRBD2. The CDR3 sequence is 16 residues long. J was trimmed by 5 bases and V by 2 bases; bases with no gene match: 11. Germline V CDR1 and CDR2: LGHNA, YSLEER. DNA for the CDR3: TGCGCCAGCAGCCAAAACCCCTCTACTAGCGTCGAGACCCAGTACTTC. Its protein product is CASSQNPSTSVETQYF.

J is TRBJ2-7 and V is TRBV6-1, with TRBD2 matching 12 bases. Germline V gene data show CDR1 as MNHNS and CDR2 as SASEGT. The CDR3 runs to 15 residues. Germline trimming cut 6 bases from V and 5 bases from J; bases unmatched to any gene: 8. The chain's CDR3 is CASRRRTSGIDEQYF. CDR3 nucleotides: TGTGCCAGCAGGCGAAGGACTAGCGGGATAGACGAGCAGTACTTC.

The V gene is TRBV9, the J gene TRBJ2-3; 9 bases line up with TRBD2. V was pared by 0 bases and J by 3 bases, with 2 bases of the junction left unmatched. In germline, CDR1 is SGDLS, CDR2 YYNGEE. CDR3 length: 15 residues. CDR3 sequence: CASSVASGVTDTQYF. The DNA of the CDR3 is TGTGCCAGCAGCGTAGCTAGCGGGGTAACAGATACGCAGTATTTT.

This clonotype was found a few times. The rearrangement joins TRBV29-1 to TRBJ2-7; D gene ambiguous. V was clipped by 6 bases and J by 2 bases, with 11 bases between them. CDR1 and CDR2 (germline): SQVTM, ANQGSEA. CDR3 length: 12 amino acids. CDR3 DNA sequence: TGCAGCGTCCGATCAGGAACCTACGAGCAGTACTTC. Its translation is CSVRSGTYEQYF.

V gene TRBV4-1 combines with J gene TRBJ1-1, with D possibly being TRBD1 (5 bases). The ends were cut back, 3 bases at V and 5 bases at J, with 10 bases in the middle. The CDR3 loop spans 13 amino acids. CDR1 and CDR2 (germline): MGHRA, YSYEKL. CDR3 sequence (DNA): TGCGCCAGCAGCCAGGACATCCGGACTGAAGCTTTCTTT. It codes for CASSQDIRTEAFF.

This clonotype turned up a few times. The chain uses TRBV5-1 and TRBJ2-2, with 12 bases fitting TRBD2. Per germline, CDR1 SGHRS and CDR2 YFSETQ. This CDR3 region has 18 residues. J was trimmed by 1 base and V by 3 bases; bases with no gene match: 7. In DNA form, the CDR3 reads TGCGCCAGCAGCTCCCTGCCGACTAGCGGGAGGAACACCGGGGAGCTGTTTTTT. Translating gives CASSSLPTSGRNTGELFF.

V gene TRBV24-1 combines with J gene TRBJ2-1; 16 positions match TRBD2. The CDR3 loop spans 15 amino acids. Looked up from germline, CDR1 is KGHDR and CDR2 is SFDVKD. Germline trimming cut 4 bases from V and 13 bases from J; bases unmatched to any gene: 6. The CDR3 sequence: CATSDPGLAGGPQFF. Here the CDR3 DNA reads TGTGCCACCAGTGACCCGGGACTAGCGGGAGGGCCACAGTTCTTC.

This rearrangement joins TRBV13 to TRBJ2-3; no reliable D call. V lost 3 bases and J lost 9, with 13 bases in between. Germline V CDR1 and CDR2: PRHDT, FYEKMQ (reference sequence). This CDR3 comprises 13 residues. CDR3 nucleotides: TGTGCCAGCAGCTTCCAGGCAGGAAAGACGCAGTATTTT. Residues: CASSFQAGKTQYF. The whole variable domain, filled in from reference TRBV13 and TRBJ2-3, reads AAGVIQSPRHLIKEKRETATLKCYPIPRHDTVYWYQQGPGQDPQFLISFYEKMQSDKGSIPDRFSAQQFSDYHSELNMSSLELGDSALYFCASSFQAGKTQYFGPGTRLTVL.

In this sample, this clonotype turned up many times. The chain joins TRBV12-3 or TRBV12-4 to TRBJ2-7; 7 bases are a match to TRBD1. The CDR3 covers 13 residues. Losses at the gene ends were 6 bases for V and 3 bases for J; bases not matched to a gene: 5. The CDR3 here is CASSLGGLYEQYF. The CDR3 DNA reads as TGTGCCAGCAGCCTAGGGGGCCTCTACGAGCAGTACTTC.